The text below deals with one TCR beta chain. What it binds is unknown. The data are from a study of cytomegalovirus exposure and HLA in healthy donors. Findings and caveats of the study: The tendency of first-cohort TCR clusters to co-occur in the 120 or so validation repertoires was the finding of a later analysis. Among TCR beta chains, those listed as cytomegalovirus-associated numbered approximately 150. Specific recognition of CMV antigens was confirmed in vitro for a few chains (all CMV-associated).

Only in-frame clones appear in the TCRdb table, and some are missing; sequencing was by immunoSEQ multiplex PCR. This table holds over 150,000 clones, 80% to 85% found once. The CDR3 is 14 residues long. Trimming at V came to 3 bases and at J to 8 bases, leaving 6 bases not matched to a gene. Germline CDR1 reads MNHEY; CDR2 reads SVGAGI. V is TRBV6-5 and J is TRBJ1-1; TRBD1 matches at 10 bases. This sequence originates from a young woman in good health and CMV-seropositive. Sequencing used PBMCs. The chain's CDR3 is CASSYPGQGSEAFF. The CDR3 DNA reads as TGTGCCAGCAGTTATCCGGGACAGGGGTCGGAAGCTTTCTTT.